Shown below are 5 T cell receptor beta chains from a single sample sequenced in a study of cytomegalovirus exposure and HLA in healthy donors. A multiplex PCR was run with 60 Vbeta primers and 13 Jbeta primers. Sequencing used immunoSEQ multiplex PCR; TCRdb keeps in-frame clones, though not all of them. The table has approximately 140,000 clones, about 75% seen once; the top ten hold 2.5% to 4%. Sequenced material: PBMCs. These receptors were taken from a man aged 40-50 years in good health and CMV-seronegative.

The chain recombines TRBV14 with TRBJ1-2; D not resolved. The CDR3 loop spans 17 amino acids. V lost 0 bases, J lost 4 bases, and 18 bases lay in between. Germline CDR1 SGHDN, CDR2 FVKESK. CDR3 protein: CASSQDPGGDASYGYTF. DNA of the CDR3: TGTGCCAGCAGCCAAGATCCCGGCGGTGACGCGAGCTATGGCTACACCTTC.

The chain has TRBV21-1 and TRBJ2-7; the table's D call, TRBD1, was not checked against the DNA. TRBV21-1 is assigned pseudogene status. The CDR3 is made up of 15 amino acids. The CDR3 here is CASSNCRTSPYEQYF. The CDR3 DNA reads TGTGCCAGCAGCAATTGTAGGACAAGCCCCTACGAGCAGTACTTC.

This chain joins TRBV6-5 and TRBJ1-5; 9 bases are a match to TRBD1. There are 14 residues in the CDR3. V shed 5 bases, J shed 6 bases, and the junction held 5 bases outside the gene matches. Per germline, CDR1 MNHEY and CDR2 SVGAGI. CDR3 protein: CASSPRTGAQPQHF. The CDR3 DNA reads as TGTGCCAGCAGTCCCCGGACAGGGGCTCAGCCCCAGCATTTT.

The gene calls are TRBV7-2 and TRBJ1-4, with TRBD1 matching over 9 bases. The junction had 7 bases not matched to a gene; V was cut back by 1 base and J by 4 bases. The germline gives CDR1 SGHTA, CDR2 FQGNSA. This CDR3 has 17 amino acids. The CDR3 is CASSLVEMGQGNEKLFF. The CDR3 nucleotides are TGTGCCAGCAGCTTAGTTGAGATGGGACAGGGTAATGAAAAACTGTTTTTT.

The chain couples TRBV5-1 to TRBJ1-3, with 7 bases aligning to TRBD1. The CDR3 contains 16 residues. Germline trimming cut 7 bases from V and 2 bases from J; bases unmatched to any gene: 12. CDR1 and CDR2 from the germline V gene are SGHRS and YFSETQ. CDR3 sequence reads: CASSLQGGRTGNTIYF. The CDR3 DNA is TGCGCCAGCTCCCTACAAGGGGGCCGAACTGGAAACACCATATATTTT.